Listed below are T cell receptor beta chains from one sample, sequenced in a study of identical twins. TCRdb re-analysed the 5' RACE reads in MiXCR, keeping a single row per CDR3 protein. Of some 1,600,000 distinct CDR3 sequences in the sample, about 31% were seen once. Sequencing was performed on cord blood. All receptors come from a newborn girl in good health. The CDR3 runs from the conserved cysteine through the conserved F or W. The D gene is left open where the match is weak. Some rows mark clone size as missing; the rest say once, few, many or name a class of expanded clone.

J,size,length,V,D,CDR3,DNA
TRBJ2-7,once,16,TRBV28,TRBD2,CASSSGLAGVHYEQYF,TGTGCCAGCAGTTCCGGACTAGCGGGAGTTCACTACGAGCAGTACTTC
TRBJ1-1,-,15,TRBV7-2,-,CASSLSQGPYEGAFF,TGTGCCAGCAGCTTATCTCAAGGACCCTACGAAGGAGCTTTCTTT
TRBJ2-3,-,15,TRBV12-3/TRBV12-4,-,CASSPTSPSPDTQYF,TGTGCCAGCAGTCCCACTAGCCCGTCCCCAGATACGCAGTATTTT
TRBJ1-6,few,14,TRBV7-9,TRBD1,CASSPDRGTSPLHF,TGTGCCAGCAGCCCGGACAGGGGGACTTCACCCCTCCACTTT
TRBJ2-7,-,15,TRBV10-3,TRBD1,CAISDSGQGGYEQYF,TGTGCCATCAGTGATAGTGGACAGGGAGGCTACGAGCAGTACTTC
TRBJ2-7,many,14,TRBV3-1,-,CASSPRTPSYEQYF,TGTGCCAGCAGCCCTCGGACTCCCTCCTACGAGCAGTACTTC
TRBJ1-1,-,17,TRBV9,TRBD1,CASSVGHGQGSDTEAFF,TGTGCCAGCAGCGTAGGGCATGGACAGGGGAGTGACACTGAAGCTTTCTTT
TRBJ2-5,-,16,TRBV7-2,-,CASSLPHGTSTYEQYF,TGTGCCAGCAGCTTACCCCACGGGACCTCGACTTATGAGCAGTACTTC
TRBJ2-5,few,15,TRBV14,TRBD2,CASSPGTSGQETQYF,TGTGCCAGCAGCCCAGGGACTAGCGGCCAAGAGACCCAGTACTTC
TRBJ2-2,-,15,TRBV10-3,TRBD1,CAIREGTGGTGELFF,TGTGCCATCCGCGAAGGTACAGGGGGCACCGGGGAGCTGTTTTTT
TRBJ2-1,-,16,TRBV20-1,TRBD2,CSARAPLAGEYNEQFF,TGCAGTGCTAGAGCCCCTCTAGCGGGAGAGTACAATGAGCAGTTCTTC
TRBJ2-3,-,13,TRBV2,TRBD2,CASHLGLADTQYF,TGTGCCAGCCATCTCGGACTAGCAGATACGCAGTATTTT
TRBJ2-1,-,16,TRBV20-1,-,CSASAPVRDKYNEQFF,TGCAGTGCTAGTGCCCCCGTCCGGGACAAGTACAATGAGCAGTTCTTC
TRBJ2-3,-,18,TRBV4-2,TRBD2,CASSQDRGLAGGTDTQYF,TGTGCCAGCAGCCAAGATCGGGGACTAGCGGGAGGCACAGATACGCAGTATTTT
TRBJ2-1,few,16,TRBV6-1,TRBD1,CASREQGRLSYNEQFF,TGTGCCAGTCGGGAACAGGGGCGACTCTCCTACAATGAGCAGTTCTTC
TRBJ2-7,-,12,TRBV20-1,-,CSARSPAYEQYF,TGCAGTGCTAGAAGTCCCGCCTACGAGCAGTACTTC
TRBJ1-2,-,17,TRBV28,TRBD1,CASSLRPGDSSRNGYTF,TGTGCCAGCAGTTTACGTCCCGGGGACAGCTCCCGGAATGGCTACACCTTC
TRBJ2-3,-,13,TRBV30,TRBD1,CAWSVGDRDTQYF,TGTGCCTGGAGTGTAGGGGACAGAGATACGCAGTATTTT
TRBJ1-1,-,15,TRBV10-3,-,CAISGGMILDTEAFF,TGTGCCATCAGTGGAGGGATGATATTGGACACTGAAGCTTTCTTT
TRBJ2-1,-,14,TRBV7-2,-,CANGLSGVYNEQFF,TGTGCCAACGGCTTATCGGGGGTATACAATGAGCAGTTCTTC
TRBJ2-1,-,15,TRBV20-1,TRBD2,CSARSSGKIYNEQFF,TGCAGTGCGCGGAGTAGCGGGAAAATCTACAATGAGCAGTTCTTC
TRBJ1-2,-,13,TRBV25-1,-,CASIGRGAYGYTF,TGTGCCAGCATCGGGAGGGGAGCCTATGGCTACACCTTC
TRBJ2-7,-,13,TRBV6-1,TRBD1,CASSGGTGYEQYF,TGTGCCAGCAGTGGGGGGACAGGCTACGAGCAGTACTTC
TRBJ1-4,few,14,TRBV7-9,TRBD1,CASRQQGAGEKLFF,TGTGCCAGCAGACAACAGGGGGCGGGTGAAAAACTGTTTTTT